This paragraph reports one T cell receptor (beta chain). The antigen remains undetermined. This sample stems from a study of T cell responses to AZD1222 COVID-19 vaccine. Study context: Doses given second, at about 4 or about 12 weeks, were pooled. Study observations and caveats: Unmutated regions of variants are reportedly targeted by nearly half of spike-specific TCRs. Clonal diversity was possibly underestimated, and the donors were mostly white British, with more females. It was only a handful of AZD1222 recipients who were seropositive at baseline.

The CDR3 contains 15 residues. The V and J ends lost 0 bases and 7 bases respectively, with 12 bases between them. Germline V lookup: CDR1 MNHEY, CDR2 SVGAGI. Clones were read by immunoSEQ multiplex PCR, and TCRdb kept only the in-frame ones, dropping some. The table records tens of thousands of clones, 70% to 85% of them present only once. This chain uses TRBV6-5 with TRBJ2-2; D remains ambiguous. Material: peripheral blood, obtained on day 0 of AZD1222 vaccination. This clonotype was obtained from an adult in good health. The CDR3 spells CASSYSYHQDGELFF. As DNA, the CDR3 is TGTGCCAGCAGTTACTCGTATCACCAAGACGGGGAGCTGTTTTTT.